This T cell receptor (beta chain) originates from a study of patients and donors after allogeneic stem cell transplantation. In this sample, this clonotype turned up a few times. The CDR3 loop spans 15 amino acids. Trimming cost V 4 bases and J 5 bases, with 14 bases left between them. Germline CDR1 KGHDR, CDR2 SFDVKD. TCRdb itself ran the RT-PCR reads through MiXCR, one entry per CDR3 protein. Among about a million distinct CDR3 sequences listed, about 20% were seen once. The chain uses TRBV24-1 and TRBJ2-1, with a possible D match to TRBD2 (6 bases). Sample: blood, either unsorted or a sorted T cell fraction (not recorded which). The sequence was obtained from a human donor who was either an allogeneic HSCT recipient or a stem cell or donor lymphocyte infusion donor (not recorded which). It is not recorded whose cells these are; they may come from a transplant donor. The CDR3 coding sequence is TGTGCCACCAGTGAAAACGAGCGGGTGAACAATGAGCAGTTCTTC. Its protein product is CATSENERVNNEQFF.